This T cell receptor (beta chain) was obtained from a study of blood T cell repertoires in COVID-19. Overall study: The origin of the acute and convalescent COVID-19 samples was the United States, Italy and Spain. T cells, B-cell-depleted T cells, or PBMCs supplied cDNA or gDNA.

Original processing methods: Reference gene primer amplification yielded estimated nucleated cell counts. TCRdb's copy holds only in-frame clones and misses some; the assay was immunoSEQ multiplex PCR. That table gives V, J and clone size, and the DNA gave D and trimming. The data show about 140,000 clones, with over 65% seen just once and 4.5% to 5% held by the top ten. Sample: peripheral blood. This receptor was identified in a woman of 80 years or more with active or convalescent COVID-19.

The CDR3 sequence is CASSPPGAGWYTEAFF. DNA of the CDR3: TGTGCCAGCAGCCCCCCTGGGGCGGGATGGTACACTGAAGCTTTCTTT. The rearrangement links TRBV28 to TRBJ1-1, with a weak D call TRBD1 (5 bases). Germline loops: CDR1 MDHEN, CDR2 SYDVKM. Trimming shortened V by 6 bases and J by 3 bases, and 20 bases separated the two germline ends. This CDR3 is built from 16 residues.